This passage covers 4 T cell receptor beta chains from one sample sequenced in a study of blood T cells in healthy people across ages. A J-beta primer mix and a sample-barcoded 5' primer were used in a second PCR of roughly 7 to 12 cycles. Each CDR3 protein is one row after TCRdb ran MiXCR on the 5' RACE reads. The table records about 540,000 distinct CDR3 sequences, nearly 25% of them present only once. These data also formed part of another study, on T cells of mothers and their children.

The sequenced material came from blood. Every receptor here comes from a boy younger than 18 in good health.

Many counts were recorded for this clonotype. The chain links TRBV7-9 to TRBJ1-2; TRBD1 is a possible D gene (5 bases). Germline lookup yields CDR1 SEHNR and CDR2 FQNEAQ (reference sequence). V was trimmed by 2 bases and J by 8 bases, leaving 9 bases between them. This CDR3 has 12 residues. The CDR3 nucleotides are TGTGCCAGCAGCTTAAGACAGTCGGGCTACACCTTC. Its translation is CASSLRQSGYTF.

This clonotype occurred a few times. The V and J genes are TRBV7-2 and TRBJ2-5; TRBD2 is a possible D gene (6 bases). CDR1 is SGHTA, CDR2 FQGNSA, per germline. The V and J ends lost 0 bases and 4 bases respectively, with 9 bases between them. The CDR3 sequence is 14 residues long. The CDR3 nucleotides are TGTGCCAGCAGCTTAGCGCGGGGAGGAGAGACCCAGTACTTC. Protein sequence: CASSLARGGETQYF.

V gene TRBV27 combines with J gene TRBJ2-1, with D uncertain. V lost 3 bases to trimming and J lost 3 bases, with 15 bases between them. The CDR3 has 16 residues. The V gene's germline CDR1 is MNHEY and CDR2 SMNVEV (reference sequence). The CDR3 bases are TGTGCCAGCAGTTTGGCCCCTTTGTTGGGCTACAATGAGCAGTTCTTC. This codes for CASSLAPLLGYNEQFF.

This clonotype turned up a few times. The CDR3, as DNA: TGTGCCAGCAGTGAAAGGGACAGATACTACGAGCAGTACTTC. Translating gives CASSERDRYYEQYF. J is TRBJ2-7 and V is TRBV28, with 7 positions matching TRBD1. CDR1 and CDR2 from the germline V gene are MDHEN and SYDVKM. The CDR3 has 14 residues. Trimming took 5 bases from V and 3 from J; bases not matched to a gene: 7.